The 24 T cell receptor beta chains below were found in one sample sequenced in a study of blood T cell repertoires in COVID-19. Sequencing was performed with immunoSEQ multiplex PCR; in TCRdb, only in-frame clones are kept and a portion is missing. Counted here are about 33,000 clones, around 85% occurring once; the ten biggest clones make up roughly 7.7%. The sample was peripheral blood. The receptors shown here come from a human donor in a cohort sampled during active COVID-19.

The rearrangement uses TRBV30 and TRBJ1-2; D possibly corresponds to TRBD1 (5 bases). In germline, CDR1 is GTSNPN, CDR2 SVGIG (reference sequence). The CDR3 length is 11 residues. The ends were cut back, 1 base at V and 12 bases at J, with 12 bases in the middle. DNA of the CDR3: TGTGCCTGGAGTGGGGGGGACTTCCACACCTTC. Encoded protein: CAWSGGDFHTF.

The J gene is TRBJ1-1, the V gene TRBV11-2; TRBD1 agrees at 11 bases. With V trimmed by 0 bases and J by 5 bases, 14 bases remained unmatched. Germline loops: CDR1 SGHAT, CDR2 FQNNGV. The length of the CDR3 is 19 residues. CDR3 DNA sequence: TGTGCCAGCAGCTTAGAAATTTCGTTCTGGACAGGGGGCGAGACTGAAGCTTTCTTT. Protein product: CASSLEISFWTGGETEAFF. Drawing the rest from reference TRBV11-2 and TRBJ1-1, the complete variable domain is EAGVAQSPRYKIIEKRQSVAFWCNPISGHATLYWYQQILGQGPKLLIQFQNNGVVDDSQLPKDRFSAERLKGVDSTLKIQPAKLEDSAVYLCASSLEISFWTGGETEAFFGQGTRLTVV.

This chain connects TRBV5-1 to TRBJ2-7, with D maybe TRBD2 (6 bases). Germline CDR1 reads SGHRS; CDR2 reads YFSETQ. This CDR3 contains 14 residues. Trimming cost V 1 base and J 3 bases, with 11 bases left between them. The CDR3 region is CASSLLGTDYEQYF. Written as DNA, the CDR3 is TGCGCCAGCAGCTTGCTCGGGACTGACTACGAGCAGTACTTC. Full variable domain (missing parts from reference TRBV5-1 and TRBJ2-7): KAGVTQTPRYLIKTRGQQVTLSCSPISGHRSVSWYQQTPGQGLQFLFEYFSETQRNKGNFPGRFSGRQFSNSRSEMNVSTLELGDSALYLCASSLLGTDYEQYFGPGTRLTVT.

The CDR3 reads CASSSRLAGDSDTQYF. The DNA for the CDR3 is TGTGCCAGCAGTTCCAGACTAGCGGGAGACTCAGATACGCAGTATTTT. This chain joins TRBV28 and TRBJ2-3; 12 bases line up with TRBD2. Germline V gene data show CDR1 as MDHEN and CDR2 as SYDVKM. This CDR3 spans 16 amino acids. The V segment lost 4 bases and the J segment 4 bases; nucleotides outside the gene matches: 6.

The V and J genes are TRBV10-3 and TRBJ2-1, with TRBD2 matching 7 bases. V lost 8 bases to trimming and J lost 0 bases; unmatched junction nucleotides: 7. This CDR3 is 15 amino acids long. Germline V gene data show CDR1 as ENHRY and CDR2 as SYGVKD. The CDR3 sequence: CAIEAGADSYNEQFF. CDR3 DNA sequence: TGTGCCATCGAGGCGGGAGCGGACTCCTACAATGAGCAGTTCTTC.

The V call is TRBV11-3, the J call TRBJ2-1, with 10 bases that match TRBD2. CDR3 length: 15 residues. V lost 5 bases and J lost 1; bases outside the gene matches: 2. Germline CDR1 SGHNT, CDR2 YENEEA. This chain's CDR3 is CASSLLAGSYNEQFF. DNA of the CDR3: TGTGCCAGCAGCCTACTAGCGGGATCCTACAATGAGCAGTTCTTC. Variable domain in full (rest from reference TRBV11-3 and TRBJ2-1): EAGVVQSPRYKIIEKKQPVAFWCNPISGHNTLYWYLQNLGQGPELLIRYENEEAVDDSQLPKDRFSAERLKGVDSTLKIQPAELGDSAVYLCASSLLAGSYNEQFFGPGTRLTVL.

This clone was counted between two and nine times. The CDR3 sequence: CASSESGNTGELFF. CDR3 bases: TGCGCCAGCAGTGAGAGTGGGAACACCGGGGAGCTGTTTTTT. V usage is TRBV5-1 and J usage is TRBJ2-2; D remains ambiguous. This CDR3 contains 14 residues. Germline CDR1 SGHRS, CDR2 YFSETQ. V was shortened by 5 bases and J by 1 base, with 9 bases between the two germline ends.

V gene TRBV2 combines with J gene TRBJ2-1; no firm D call. The germline V and J ends were trimmed by 6 bases and 9 bases, with 12 bases remaining between them. The CDR3 runs to 12 residues. CDR1 and CDR2 from the germline V gene are SNHLY and FYNNEI. The CDR3 is CASRLDTFEQFF. CDR3 nucleotides: TGTGCCAGCAGACTCGACACTTTTGAGCAGTTCTTC.

This clone was detected only once. The genes are TRBV19 and TRBJ2-2, with D unclear. Trimming removed 4 bases from V and 1 base from J, with 7 bases in between. Germline V lookup: CDR1 LNHDA, CDR2 SQIVND (reference sequence). The CDR3 totals 14 residues. CDR3 in amino acids: CASSSRQNTGELFF. Written as DNA, the CDR3 is TGTGCCAGTAGTAGCCGACAGAACACCGGGGAGCTGTTTTTT.

This chain uses TRBV7-9 with TRBJ2-4; possible D gene TRBD2, 6 bases. There are 19 residues in the CDR3. Between the trimmed V and J ends, which lost 6 bases and 0 bases, there was a span of 24 bases. Germline V lookup: CDR1 SEHNR, CDR2 FQNEAQ (reference sequence). CDR3 protein: CASRPSGTDVPEAKNIQYF. DNA of the CDR3: TGTGCCAGCAGGCCATCCGGGACTGACGTACCCGAAGCCAAAAACATTCAGTACTTC.

The CDR3 nucleotides read TGTGCCAGCAGCGCACCGGCCGGACAGGGGAACGAAAAACTGTTTTTT. It yields the protein CASSAPAGQGNEKLFF. This sequence joins TRBV28 and TRBJ1-4; the match to TRBD1 covers 9 bases. The CDR3 sequence is 16 residues long. Germline trimming cut 6 bases from V and 8 bases from J; bases unmatched to any gene: 13. Per germline, CDR1 MDHEN and CDR2 SYDVKM.

The V gene is TRBV5-4, the J gene TRBJ2-3; a weak D match, TRBD1 (6 bases). V was clipped by 10 bases and J by 3 bases, with 18 bases between them. Germline CDR1 is SGHNT and CDR2 is YYREEE (reference sequence). The CDR3 length is 14 residues. The CDR3 nucleotides are TGTGCCCTAGCACCCTCTACAGGGACAGATACGCAGTATTTT. It encodes CALAPSTGTDTQYF.

The chain has TRBV28 and TRBJ2-1, with D unclear. The V gene lost 6 bases and the J gene lost 3 bases, with 9 bases spanning the gap. This CDR3 contains 13 residues. Germline V gives CDR1 MDHEN, CDR2 SYDVKM. CDR3 residues: CASSGSHYNEQFF. CDR3 nucleotide sequence: TGTGCCAGCAGCGGGTCCCACTACAATGAGCAGTTCTTC.

The chain recombines TRBV30 with TRBJ2-1; 10 bases align to TRBD2. This CDR3 spans 13 amino acids. Germline trimming cut 4 bases from V and 6 bases from J; bases unmatched to any gene: 3. CDR1 is GTSNPN and CDR2 is SVGIG in the germline V gene (reference sequence). CDR3 bases: TGTGCCTGGACTTTAGCGGGAGGCAATGAGCAGTTCTTC. This translates into CAWTLAGGNEQFF.

The chain recombines TRBV3-1 (or the pseudogene TRBV3-2) with TRBJ2-5; no firm D call. The CDR3 covers 12 residues. V was clipped by 2 bases and J by 5 bases, with 6 bases between them. Germline V CDR1 and CDR2: LGHDT, YNNKEL (reference sequence). DNA of the CDR3: TGTGCCAGCAGCCAACCACGGGAGACCCAGTACTTC. Protein: CASSQPRETQYF.

The chain combines TRBV3-1 (or the pseudogene TRBV3-2) with TRBJ1-4, with 7 positions matching TRBD1. With V trimmed by 2 bases and J by 7 bases, 7 bases remained unmatched. The CDR3 loop spans 15 amino acids. CDR1 and CDR2 from the germline V gene are LGHDT and YNNKEL (reference sequence). The CDR3 sequence: CASSQTQGLGEKLFF. Written as DNA, the CDR3 is TGTGCCAGCAGCCAAACACAGGGGTTGGGTGAAAAACTGTTTTTT.

The chain employs TRBV6-2 or TRBV6-3 and TRBJ2-1, with TRBD2 identical over 9 bases. The germline V gene encodes CDR1 MNHEY and CDR2 SVGEGT. The CDR3 totals 14 residues. V shed 4 bases, J shed 4 bases, and the junction held 2 bases outside the gene matches. The CDR3 region is CASSSSGRYNEQFF. The CDR3 nucleotides are TGTGCCAGCAGTTCGAGCGGGAGGTACAATGAGCAGTTCTTC.

This CDR3 is CAIRASRSLGGTDTQYF. DNA for the CDR3: TGTGCCATCAGGGCATCCCGCTCCTTAGGGGGCACAGATACGCAGTATTTT. The rearrangement links TRBV10-3 to TRBJ2-3; D perhaps matches TRBD1 (5 bases). V dropped 6 bases and J dropped 1 base, with 20 bases sitting between them. The CDR3 covers 17 residues. Germline values: CDR1 ENHRY, CDR2 SYGVKD.

The chain carries TRBV5-6 and TRBJ1-2; TRBD1 matches 8 bases. V gave up 1 base and J gave up 0 bases; unmatched junction bases: 5. Germline lookup yields CDR1 SGHDT and CDR2 YYEEEE. The CDR3 runs to 16 residues. For the CDR3, the DNA is TGTGCCAGCAGCTTGTCAGGGGGCCTAGCTAACTATGGCTACACCTTC. Translated: CASSLSGGLANYGYTF.

The V call is TRBV27, the J call TRBJ1-1; TRBD1 is a possible D gene (5 bases). This CDR3 is built from 13 residues. Trimming removed 6 bases at V and 1 base at J, with 9 bases between. The germline gives CDR1 MNHEY, CDR2 SMNVEV (reference sequence). The CDR3 region has the DNA TGTGCCAGCAGCCCTAGGGGGAACACTGAAGCTTTCTTT. It encodes CASSPRGNTEAFF.

The chain couples TRBV5-1 to TRBJ1-3, with a possible D match to TRBD1 (5 bases). The CDR3 loop spans 15 amino acids. Germline CDR1 is SGHRS and CDR2 is YFSETQ. V lost 1 base and J 0 bases, leaving 8 bases between the germline ends. The CDR3 sequence is CASSLLGGSGNTIYF. CDR3 in DNA: TGCGCCAGCAGCTTGTTGGGGGGCTCTGGAAACACCATATATTTT.

The chain combines TRBV2 with TRBJ2-1; D is undetermined. Deletions cut 3 bases from V and 0 bases from J, with 3 bases between. The CDR3 runs 13 residues. Germline CDR1 reads SNHLY; CDR2 reads FYNNEI. CDR3 in amino acids: CASSDSSYNEQFF. As DNA, the CDR3 is TGTGCCAGCAGTGACAGCTCCTACAATGAGCAGTTCTTC.

The CDR3 loop reads CASSVVGGQNTEAFF. The CDR3 DNA is TGTGCCAGCAGCGTAGTAGGGGGCCAAAACACTGAAGCTTTCTTT. This chain connects TRBV7-3 to TRBJ1-1; 7 nucleotides agree with TRBD1. The CDR3 totals 15 residues. V trimming: 5 bases; J trimming: 2 bases; junction bases outside the gene matches: 8. Germline CDR1 is SGHTA and CDR2 is FQGTGA.

The chain is built from TRBV28 and TRBJ1-2; a weak D match, TRBD1 (5 bases). The CDR3 is 14 amino acids. V shed 7 bases and J shed 0 bases, with 12 bases lying between them. Germline loops: CDR1 MDHEN, CDR2 SYDVKM. The CDR3 reads CASTTGTANYGYTF. CDR3 bases: TGTGCCAGCACCACAGGCACTGCTAACTATGGCTACACCTTC.